This TCR beta chain emerged from a study of cytomegalovirus exposure and HLA in healthy donors. Study in general: Out of about 170 million T cells, an earlier analysis found 117 million unique TCR beta sequences in total. Among the 398 genotyped donors, around 85% were placed in the Caucasian-associated ancestry cluster.

Study results and limitations: Diagnosis of cytomegalovirus status made by the classifier reportedly showed high specificity and sensitivity. Earlier analysis found most TCR beta V segments productive about 90% or about 30% of the time.

60 Vbeta and 13 Jbeta primers were used in PCR. Only in-frame clones appear in the TCRdb table, and some are missing; sequencing was by immunoSEQ multiplex PCR. In the table there are 55,000 to 75,000 clones, approximately 77% of which are singletons. Germline-derived CDR1 and CDR2 are SGHRS and YFSETQ. This CDR3 is built from 14 residues. Trimming pared 1 base from V and 4 bases from J, leaving 11 bases between. Of note for this clone: Its antigen is not identified.

This TCR derives from a woman in her 30s in good health and CMV-seropositive. The sequenced sample consisted of PBMCs. The chain employs TRBV5-1 and TRBJ1-2; D is undetermined. CDR3 in DNA: TGCGCCAGCAGCTTGAATGCGGCGGCCTATGGCTACACCTTC. Its translation: CASSLNAAAYGYTF.